This passage covers 5 T cell receptor beta chains from one sample sequenced in a study of cytomegalovirus exposure and HLA in healthy donors. PCR used 60 Vbeta primers and 13 Jbeta primers. TCRdb's table, derived via immunoSEQ multiplex PCR, lists solely in-frame clones and lacks some. The sample carries around 170,000 clones, roughly 84% recorded once. Sequencing was done on a sample of PBMCs. The receptors were gathered from a woman between 18 and 30 years old in good health and CMV-seronegative.

This CDR3 is CASSTRTQTSEQYF. The DNA for the CDR3 is TGTGCCAGCAGTACCCGGACTCAGACCTCCGAGCAGTACTTC. The gene calls are TRBV6-5 and TRBJ2-7; D may be TRBD2 (5 bases). The CDR3 sequence is 14 residues long. Germline lookup yields CDR1 MNHEY and CDR2 SVGAGI. The V end was cut by 5 bases, the J end by 6 bases, with 17 bases between.

The chain combines TRBV14 with TRBJ2-5; D unclear. In germline, CDR1 is SGHDN, CDR2 FVKESK. Deletions cut 4 bases from V and 1 base from J, with 13 bases between. The CDR3 covers 15 residues. CDR3: CASSPRMSFQETQYF. Written as DNA, the CDR3 is TGTGCCAGCAGCCCTCGCATGAGTTTCCAAGAGACCCAGTACTTC.

This rearrangement joins TRBV5-1 to TRBJ2-1; 14 bases match TRBD2. There are 17 residues in the CDR3. The V segment lost 2 bases and the J segment 7 bases; nucleotides outside the gene matches: 8. Germline CDR1 SGHRS, CDR2 YFSETQ. The CDR3 DNA is TGCGCCAGCAGCTTTTCTGGACTAGCGGGGGGAAGTAATGAGCAGTTCTTC. Translation: CASSFSGLAGGSNEQFF.

The V call is TRBV2, the J call TRBJ2-5, with D hard to call. Germline CDR1 SNHLY, CDR2 FYNNEI. This CDR3 comprises 13 residues. V was cut by 4 bases and J by 5 bases, with 11 bases left in between. The CDR3 nucleotides read TGTGCCAGCAGTGGTGAGATTCGGGAGACCCAGTACTTC. It is translated as CASSGEIRETQYF.

J is TRBJ2-3 and V is TRBV5-1; 10 positions match TRBD1. Germline CDR1 is SGHRS and CDR2 is YFSETQ. J gave up 3 bases and V 4 bases, and 8 bases lay outside the gene matches. The CDR3 is 16 amino acids. CDR3 sequence (DNA): TGCGCCAGCAGCACCGGGACAGGGGCTGGGACAGATACGCAGTATTTT. It specifies CASSTGTGAGTDTQYF.